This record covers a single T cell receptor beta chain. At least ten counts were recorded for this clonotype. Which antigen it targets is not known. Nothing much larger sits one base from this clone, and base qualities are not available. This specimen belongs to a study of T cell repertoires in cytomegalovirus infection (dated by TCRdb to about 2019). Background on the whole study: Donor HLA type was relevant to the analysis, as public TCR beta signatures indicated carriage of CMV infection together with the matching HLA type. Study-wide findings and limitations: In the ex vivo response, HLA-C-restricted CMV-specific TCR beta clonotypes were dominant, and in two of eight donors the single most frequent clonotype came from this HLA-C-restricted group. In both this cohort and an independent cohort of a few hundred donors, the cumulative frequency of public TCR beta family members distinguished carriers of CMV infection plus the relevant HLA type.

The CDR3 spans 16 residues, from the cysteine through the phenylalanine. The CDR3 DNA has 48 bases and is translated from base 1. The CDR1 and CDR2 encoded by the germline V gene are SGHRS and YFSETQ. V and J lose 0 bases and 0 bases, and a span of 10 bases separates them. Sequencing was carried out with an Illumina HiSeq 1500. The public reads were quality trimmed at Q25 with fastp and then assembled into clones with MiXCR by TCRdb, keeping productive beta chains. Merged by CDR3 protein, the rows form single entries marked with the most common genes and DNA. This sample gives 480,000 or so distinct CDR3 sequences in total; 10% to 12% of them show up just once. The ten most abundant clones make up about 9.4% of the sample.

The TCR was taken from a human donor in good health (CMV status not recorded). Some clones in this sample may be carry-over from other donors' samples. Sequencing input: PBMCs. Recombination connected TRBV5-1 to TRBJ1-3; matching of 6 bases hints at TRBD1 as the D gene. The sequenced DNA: TGCGCCAGCAGCTTGGGGACAGCCGTCTCTGGAAACACCATATATTTT. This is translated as CASSLGTAVSGNTIYF.